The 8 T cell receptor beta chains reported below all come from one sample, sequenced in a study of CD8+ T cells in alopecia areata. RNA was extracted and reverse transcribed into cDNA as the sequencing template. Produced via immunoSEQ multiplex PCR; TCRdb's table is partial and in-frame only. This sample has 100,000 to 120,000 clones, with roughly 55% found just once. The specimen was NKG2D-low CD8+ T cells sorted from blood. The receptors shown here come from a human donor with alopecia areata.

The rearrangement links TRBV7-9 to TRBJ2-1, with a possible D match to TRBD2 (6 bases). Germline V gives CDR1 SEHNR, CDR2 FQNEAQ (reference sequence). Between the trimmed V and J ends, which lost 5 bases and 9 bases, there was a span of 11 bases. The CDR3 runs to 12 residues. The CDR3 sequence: CASSPAAGEQFF. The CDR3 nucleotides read TGTGCCAGCAGCCCCGCAGCGGGTGAGCAGTTCTTC. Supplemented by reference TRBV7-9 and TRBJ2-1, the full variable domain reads DTGVSQNPRHKITKRGQNVTFRCDPISEHNRLYWYRQTLGQGPEFLTYFQNEAQLEKSRLLSDRFSAERPKGSFSTLEIQRTEQGDSAMYLCASSPAAGEQFFGPGTRLTVL.

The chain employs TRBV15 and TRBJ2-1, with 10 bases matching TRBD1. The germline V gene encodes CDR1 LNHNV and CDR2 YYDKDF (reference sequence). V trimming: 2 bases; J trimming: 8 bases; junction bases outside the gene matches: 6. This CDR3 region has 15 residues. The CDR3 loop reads CATSRRGTGEDEQFF. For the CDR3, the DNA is TGTGCCACCAGCAGAAGAGGGACAGGGGAGGATGAGCAGTTCTTC.

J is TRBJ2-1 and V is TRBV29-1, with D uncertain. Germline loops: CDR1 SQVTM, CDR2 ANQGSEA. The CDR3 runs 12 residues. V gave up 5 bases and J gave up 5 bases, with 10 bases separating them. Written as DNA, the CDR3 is TGCAGCGTTCTTCTGACGAACAATGAGCAGTTCTTC. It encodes CSVLLTNNEQFF.

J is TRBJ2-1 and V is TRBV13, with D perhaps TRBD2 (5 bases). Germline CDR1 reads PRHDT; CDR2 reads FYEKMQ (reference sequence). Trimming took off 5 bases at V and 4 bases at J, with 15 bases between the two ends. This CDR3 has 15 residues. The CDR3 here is CASSQSGARYNEQFF. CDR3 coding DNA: TGTGCCAGCAGCCAGAGCGGAGCCCGATACAATGAGCAGTTCTTC.

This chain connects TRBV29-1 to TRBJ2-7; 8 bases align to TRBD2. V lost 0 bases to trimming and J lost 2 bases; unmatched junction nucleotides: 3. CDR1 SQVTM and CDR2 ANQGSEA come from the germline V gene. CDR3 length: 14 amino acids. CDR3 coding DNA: TGCAGCGTTGAAGATCGGGGGGGCGCCTACGAGCAGTACTTC. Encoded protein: CSVEDRGGAYEQYF.

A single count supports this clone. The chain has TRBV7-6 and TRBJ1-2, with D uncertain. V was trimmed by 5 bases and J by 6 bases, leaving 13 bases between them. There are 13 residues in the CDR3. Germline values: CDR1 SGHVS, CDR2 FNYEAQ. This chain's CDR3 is CASSDPGGDGYTF. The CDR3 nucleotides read TGTGCCAGCAGCGATCCGGGCGGAGATGGCTACACCTTC.

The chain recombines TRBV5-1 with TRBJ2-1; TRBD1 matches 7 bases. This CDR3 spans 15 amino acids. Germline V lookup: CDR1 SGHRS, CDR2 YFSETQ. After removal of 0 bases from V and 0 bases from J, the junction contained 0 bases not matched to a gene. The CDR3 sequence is CASSLGDSSYNEQFF. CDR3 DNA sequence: TGCGCCAGCAGCTTGGGGGACAGCTCCTACAATGAGCAGTTCTTC.

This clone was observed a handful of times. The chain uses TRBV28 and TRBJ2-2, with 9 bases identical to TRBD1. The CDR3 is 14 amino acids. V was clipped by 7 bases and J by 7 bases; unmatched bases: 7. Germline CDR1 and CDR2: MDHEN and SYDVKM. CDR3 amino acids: CASTEQGAYGELFF. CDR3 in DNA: TGTGCCAGCACAGAACAGGGGGCCTACGGGGAGCTGTTTTTT.